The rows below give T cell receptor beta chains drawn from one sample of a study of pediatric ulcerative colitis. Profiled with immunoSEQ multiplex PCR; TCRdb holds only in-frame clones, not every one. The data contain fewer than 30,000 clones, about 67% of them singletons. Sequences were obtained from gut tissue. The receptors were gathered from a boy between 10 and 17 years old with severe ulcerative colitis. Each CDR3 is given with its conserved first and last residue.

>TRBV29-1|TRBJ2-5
CSVELRDRGIQETQYF
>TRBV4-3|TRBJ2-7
CASSQERPANSYEQYF
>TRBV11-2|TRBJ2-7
CASSRDGGGTTSYEQYF
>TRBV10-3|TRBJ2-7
CASSYNSFYEQYF
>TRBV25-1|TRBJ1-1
CASSEEGIPVNPEAFF
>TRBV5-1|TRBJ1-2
CASSFRTDGTVYGYTF
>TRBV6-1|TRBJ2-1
CASSAYNEQFF
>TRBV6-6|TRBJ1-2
CASDDGVHYTF
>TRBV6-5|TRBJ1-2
CASSYYQGTYYGYTF
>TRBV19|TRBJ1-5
CASSNRGNQPQHF
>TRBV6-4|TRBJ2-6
CASSDDNSGANVLTF
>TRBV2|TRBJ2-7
CASSGRPGRSYEQYF
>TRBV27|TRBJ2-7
CASSSNGLAANYEQYF
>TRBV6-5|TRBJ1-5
CASSYSKGYQPQHF
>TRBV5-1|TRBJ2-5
CASSLAGQGGETQYF
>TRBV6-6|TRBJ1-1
CASSTRTVNTEAFF
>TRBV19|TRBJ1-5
CASDSSQAQPQHF
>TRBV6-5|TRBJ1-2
CASSPGTGKGYTF
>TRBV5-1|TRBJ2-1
CASSLAGGSRYNEQFF
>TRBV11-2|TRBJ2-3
CASSLGLAGITDTQYF
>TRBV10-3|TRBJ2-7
CATGPEYEQYF
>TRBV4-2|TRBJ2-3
CASSPVRDRATDTQYF
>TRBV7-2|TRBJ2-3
CASSLSGGRPTDTQYF
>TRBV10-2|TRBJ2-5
CASSESGGLGETQYF
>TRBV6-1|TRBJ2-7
CASSPLAATPYEQYF
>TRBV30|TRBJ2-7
CAWSVVGPGIYEQYF
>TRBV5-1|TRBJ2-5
CASTSGDSGRKETQYF
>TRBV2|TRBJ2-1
CASSTPLTGEQFF
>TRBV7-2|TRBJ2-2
CASSSGVTGELFF
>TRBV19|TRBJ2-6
CASNAGGSGANVLTF
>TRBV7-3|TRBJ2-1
CASSPGLASNEQFF
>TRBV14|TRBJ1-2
CASSRDLRGIGYTF